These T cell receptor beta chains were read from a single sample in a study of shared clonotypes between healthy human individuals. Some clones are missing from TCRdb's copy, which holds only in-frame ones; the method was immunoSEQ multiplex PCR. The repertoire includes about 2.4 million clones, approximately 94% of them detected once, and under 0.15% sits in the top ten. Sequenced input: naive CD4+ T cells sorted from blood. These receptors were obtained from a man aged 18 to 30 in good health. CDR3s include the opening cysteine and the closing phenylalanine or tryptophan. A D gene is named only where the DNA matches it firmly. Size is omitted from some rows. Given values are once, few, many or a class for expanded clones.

CDR3aa: CASSSGANVLTF
CDR3nt: TGTGCCAGCTCCTCTGGGGCCAACGTCCTGACTTTC
abundance: .
v_gene: TRBV27
j_gene: TRBJ2-6
d_gene: .
len: 12

CDR3aa: CATSRVSGGINQPQHF
CDR3nt: TGTGCCACCAGCAGAGTTTCAGGGGGGATCAATCAGCCCCAGCATTTT
abundance: .
v_gene: TRBV15
j_gene: TRBJ1-5
d_gene: TRBD1
len: 16

CDR3aa: CSVVQGTDTQYF
CDR3nt: TGCAGCGTTGTTCAGGGCACAGATACGCAGTATTTT
abundance: .
v_gene: TRBV29-1
j_gene: TRBJ2-3
d_gene: .
len: 12

CDR3aa: CASSLLGSRGVSEKLFF
CDR3nt: TGTGCCAGCAGCTTGTTAGGGTCCAGGGGAGTGTCTGAAAAACTGTTTTTT
abundance: .
v_gene: TRBV5-4
j_gene: TRBJ1-4
d_gene: .
len: 17

CDR3aa: CASSLPGLGGNEQFF
CDR3nt: TGTGCCAGCAGCTTGCCCGGACTAGGGGGAAATGAGCAGTTCTTC
abundance: .
v_gene: TRBV5-4
j_gene: TRBJ2-1
d_gene: .
len: 15

CDR3aa: CASEAGAPFTQYF
CDR3nt: TGTGCCAGTGAAGCGGGGGCCCCGTTTACGCAGTATTTT
abundance: .
v_gene: TRBV19
j_gene: TRBJ2-3
d_gene: TRBD2
len: 13

CDR3aa: CASRPTGGVGGYTF
CDR3nt: TGTGCCAGCAGGCCTACAGGGGGAGTTGGTGGCTACACCTTC
abundance: once
v_gene: TRBV6-5
j_gene: TRBJ1-2
d_gene: TRBD1
len: 14

CDR3aa: CASSSPDRGRWAFF
CDR3nt: TGTGCCAGCAGCTCTCCGGACAGGGGACGTTGGGCTTTCTTT
abundance: .
v_gene: TRBV5-4
j_gene: TRBJ1-1
d_gene: TRBD1
len: 14

CDR3aa: CASSSYTGGTYEQYF
CDR3nt: TGTGCCAGCAGTTCCTATACAGGGGGGACCTACGAGCAGTACTTC
abundance: .
v_gene: TRBV6-6
j_gene: TRBJ2-7
d_gene: TRBD1
len: 15

CDR3aa: CASSQIWNEKLFF
CDR3nt: TGTGCCAGCAGCCAGATTTGGAATGAAAAACTGTTTTTT
abundance: .
v_gene: TRBV28
j_gene: TRBJ1-4
d_gene: .
len: 13

CDR3aa: CAWSVRFSGQETQYF
CDR3nt: TGTGCCTGGAGTGTACGGTTTAGCGGACAAGAGACCCAGTACTTC
abundance: .
v_gene: TRBV30
j_gene: TRBJ2-5
d_gene: .
len: 15

CDR3aa: CASRSGVNTGELFF
CDR3nt: TGTGCCAGCAGGTCAGGGGTTAACACCGGGGAGCTGTTTTTT
abundance: .
v_gene: TRBV6-1
j_gene: TRBJ2-2
d_gene: .
len: 14

CDR3aa: CAMATGLNTEAFF
CDR3nt: TGTGCCATGGCTACTGGGTTGAACACTGAAGCTTTCTTT
abundance: .
v_gene: TRBV10-3
j_gene: TRBJ1-1
d_gene: .
len: 13

CDR3aa: CASGRGLETQYF
CDR3nt: TGTGCCAGCGGGAGGGGGCTGGAGACCCAGTACTTC
abundance: .
v_gene: TRBV6-1
j_gene: TRBJ2-5
d_gene: .
len: 12

CDR3aa: CASSPWGSLDNEQFF
CDR3nt: TGTGCCAGCAGTCCCTGGGGTTCTCTAGACAATGAGCAGTTCTTC
abundance: .
v_gene: TRBV6-5
j_gene: TRBJ2-1
d_gene: .
len: 15

CDR3aa: CASSYSEVNTEAFF
CDR3nt: TGTGCCAGCAGTTACTCGGAGGTGAACACTGAAGCTTTCTTT
abundance: .
v_gene: TRBV6-5
j_gene: TRBJ1-1
d_gene: .
len: 14

CDR3aa: CATKDSVYSPLHF
CDR3nt: TGTGCCACAAAGGACAGTGTGTATTCACCCCTCCACTTT
abundance: .
v_gene: TRBV6-5
j_gene: TRBJ1-6
d_gene: .
len: 13

CDR3aa: CASSIRDSYTGELFF
CDR3nt: TGTGCCAGCAGCATCCGGGACAGTTACACCGGGGAGCTGTTTTTT
abundance: once
v_gene: TRBV7-2
j_gene: TRBJ2-2
d_gene: TRBD1
len: 15

CDR3aa: CASNDLGSSGEKLFF
CDR3nt: TGTGCCAGCAATGACCTCGGGTCTAGCGGGGAAAAACTGTTTTTT
abundance: .
v_gene: TRBV6-1
j_gene: TRBJ1-4
d_gene: .
len: 15

CDR3aa: CAWKGQAATEQYF
CDR3nt: TGTGCCTGGAAGGGACAGGCAGCCACCGAGCAGTACTTC
abundance: .
v_gene: TRBV30
j_gene: TRBJ2-7
d_gene: TRBD1
len: 13

CDR3aa: CASSDSRASGLYNEQFF
CDR3nt: TGTGCCAGCAGTGACTCCCGGGCTAGCGGATTATACAATGAGCAGTTCTTC
abundance: .
v_gene: TRBV25-1
j_gene: TRBJ2-1
d_gene: TRBD2
len: 17

CDR3aa: CAGNRGNYIGTQYF
CDR3nt: TGTGCCGGAAACAGGGGGAATTATATCGGGACCCAGTACTTC
abundance: once
v_gene: TRBV30
j_gene: TRBJ2-5
d_gene: TRBD1
len: 14

CDR3aa: CASSLGQEAPYEQYF
CDR3nt: TGTGCCAGTAGTTTGGGCCAGGAGGCACCTTACGAGCAGTACTTC
abundance: .
v_gene: TRBV19
j_gene: TRBJ2-7
d_gene: .
len: 15

CDR3aa: CASSLVQGVNTEAFF
CDR3nt: TGTGCCAGCAGCTTAGTACAGGGGGTGAACACTGAAGCTTTCTTT
abundance: .
v_gene: TRBV7-2
j_gene: TRBJ1-1
d_gene: TRBD1
len: 15

CDR3aa: CASSSGWVDYEQYF
CDR3nt: TGTGCCAGCAGCTCGGGATGGGTCGACTACGAGCAGTACTTC
abundance: .
v_gene: TRBV5-4
j_gene: TRBJ2-7
d_gene: .
len: 14

CDR3aa: CASSQATNEKLFF
CDR3nt: TGTGCCAGCTCTCAGGCAACTAATGAAAAACTGTTTTTT
abundance: once
v_gene: TRBV28
j_gene: TRBJ1-4
d_gene: .
len: 13

CDR3aa: CASSELAASYEQYF
CDR3nt: TGTGCCAGCAGTGAACTAGCGGCTTCCTACGAGCAGTACTTC
abundance: .
v_gene: TRBV25-1
j_gene: TRBJ2-7
d_gene: TRBD2
len: 14

CDR3aa: CASSLGGGGRRADTQYF
CDR3nt: TGCGCCAGCAGCTTGGGCGGCGGGGGCCGGCGGGCAGATACGCAGTATTTT
abundance: .
v_gene: TRBV5-1
j_gene: TRBJ2-3
d_gene: .
len: 17

CDR3aa: CAWSQGFYNEQFF
CDR3nt: TGTGCCTGGAGTCAGGGCTTCTACAATGAGCAGTTCTTC
abundance: .
v_gene: TRBV30
j_gene: TRBJ2-1
d_gene: .
len: 13

CDR3aa: CASSRGNTEAFF
CDR3nt: TGTGCCAGCAGTAGGGGAAACACTGAAGCTTTCTTT
abundance: .
v_gene: TRBV7-8
j_gene: TRBJ1-1
d_gene: .
len: 12

CDR3aa: CASSLEGQGGNTIYF
CDR3nt: TGTGCCAGCAGCCTAGAGGGACAGGGCGGAAACACCATATATTTT
abundance: .
v_gene: TRBV4-2
j_gene: TRBJ1-3
d_gene: TRBD1
len: 15

CDR3aa: CASSHGGSYEQYF
CDR3nt: TGTGCCAGCAGCCACGGAGGGAGCTACGAGCAGTACTTC
abundance: once
v_gene: TRBV7-2
j_gene: TRBJ2-7
d_gene: .
len: 13

CDR3aa: CASSYQGLNIQYF
CDR3nt: TGTGCCAGCAGCTATCAGGGTTTAAACATTCAGTACTTC
abundance: .
v_gene: TRBV11-2
j_gene: TRBJ2-4
d_gene: .
len: 13

CDR3aa: CASSSEQGFLNQPQHF
CDR3nt: TGTGCCAGCAGCTCCGAACAGGGGTTCCTCAATCAGCCCCAGCATTTT
abundance: .
v_gene: TRBV7-8
j_gene: TRBJ1-5
d_gene: TRBD1
len: 16

CDR3aa: CASRDNVNTGELFF
CDR3nt: TGTGCCAGCAGGGACAACGTAAACACCGGGGAGCTGTTTTTT
abundance: .
v_gene: TRBV2
j_gene: TRBJ2-2
d_gene: .
len: 14

CDR3aa: CASSPGAYNEKLFF
CDR3nt: TGTGCCAGCAGCCCCGGGGCTTACAATGAAAAACTGTTTTTT
abundance: .
v_gene: TRBV7-9
j_gene: TRBJ1-4
d_gene: .
len: 14

CDR3aa: CASSPGGNGQETQYF
CDR3nt: TGTGCCAGCAGTCCGGGTGGGAATGGACAAGAGACCCAGTACTTC
abundance: .
v_gene: TRBV28
j_gene: TRBJ2-5
d_gene: .
len: 15

CDR3aa: CASSYSPGVAEAFF
CDR3nt: TGTGCCAGCAGTTACTCGCCAGGAGTGGCTGAAGCTTTCTTT
abundance: .
v_gene: TRBV6-5
j_gene: TRBJ1-1
d_gene: .
len: 14

CDR3aa: CASRYGHLQRNDTQYF
CDR3nt: TGTGCCAGCAGATACGGACACTTACAACGGAACGATACGCAGTATTTT
abundance: .
v_gene: TRBV6-6
j_gene: TRBJ2-3
d_gene: .
len: 16

CDR3aa: CASSQARGVANEKLFF
CDR3nt: TGTGCCAGCAGCCAAGCTCGGGGGGTAGCTAATGAAAAACTGTTTTTT
abundance: once
v_gene: TRBV14
j_gene: TRBJ1-4
d_gene: .
len: 16

CDR3aa: CASSLGQGLNTEAFF
CDR3nt: TGTGCCAGCAGCTTAGGACAGGGTCTGAACACTGAAGCTTTCTTT
abundance: .
v_gene: TRBV7-8
j_gene: TRBJ1-1
d_gene: TRBD1
len: 15

CDR3aa: CASSFLSDTQYF
CDR3nt: TGCGCCAGCAGCTTTTTGTCAGATACGCAGTATTTT
abundance: .
v_gene: TRBV5-1
j_gene: TRBJ2-3
d_gene: .
len: 12

CDR3aa: CASKGPNQPQHF
CDR3nt: TGTGCCAGTAAGGGACCAAATCAGCCCCAGCATTTT
abundance: .
v_gene: TRBV6-1
j_gene: TRBJ1-5
d_gene: .
len: 12

CDR3aa: CASSFPARPQHF
CDR3nt: TGTGCCAGCAGTTTTCCGGCTCGGCCCCAGCATTTT
abundance: few
v_gene: TRBV28
j_gene: TRBJ1-5
d_gene: .
len: 12